A single sample gave rise to the 5 T cell receptor beta chains below, sequenced in a study of T-cell reconstitution after alpha-beta-depleted transplantation in children. A TCRbeta library incorporating unique molecular identifiers was prepared. TCRdb reprocessed the PCR reads via MiXCR and lists one record per CDR3 protein. In the table there are approximately 70,000 distinct CDR3 sequences, just under 5% of which are singletons. This material consisted of PBMCs, mostly from graft donor cells, taken 180 days after TCRalphabeta/CD19-depleted stem cell transplant. The source of these receptors is a boy under two years old who had a stem cell transplant for acute myeloid leukemia, so the T cells may come from the graft donor.

This clonotype showed up many times. The chain recombines TRBV30 with TRBJ2-7, with a tentative D call TRBD1 (6 bases). The V end lost 0 bases, the J end lost 5 bases, and 20 bases lay between the germline ends. The V gene's germline CDR1 is GTSNPN and CDR2 SVGIG (reference sequence). The CDR3 is 16 amino acids. CDR3 DNA sequence: TGTGCCTGGAGTGTACTGCGTTGGGCAGGGGTCGACGAGCAGTACTTC. Residues: CAWSVLRWAGVDEQYF.

Remarks on this clonotype: This may arise from a read error, as a much more abundant clone is one base away. The chain employs TRBV6-1 and TRBJ2-3, with D possibly TRBD1 on 5 matching bases. V lost 6 bases, J lost 8 bases, and 24 bases lay in between. The CDR3 has 16 amino acids. CDR1 MNHNS and CDR2 SASEGT come from the germline V gene. CDR3 sequence reads: CASSRTFSGAPGTQYF. The CDR3 DNA follows: TGTGCCAGCAGCCGGACGTTCTCTGGGGCCCCAGGTACGCAGTATTTT.

Ten or more counts support this clonotype. This chain joins TRBV12-3 or TRBV12-4 and TRBJ1-1; D is unresolved. Trimming cost V 3 bases and J 1 base, with 12 bases left between them. The CDR3 is made up of 15 amino acids. The CDR3 spells CASSFSSHRNTEAFF. DNA for the CDR3: TGTGCCAGCAGTTTTAGCTCACACCGGAACACTGAAGCTTTCTTT.

The table lists this clonotype with many counts. V gene TRBV19 combines with J gene TRBJ1-5; D is uncertain. Per germline, CDR1 LNHDA and CDR2 SQIVND (reference sequence). The CDR3 is 14 amino acids. Trimming took off 5 bases at V and 4 bases at J, with 12 bases between the two ends. CDR3 residues: CASSWAETNQPQHF. The CDR3 DNA follows: TGTGCCAGTAGTTGGGCAGAGACAAATCAGCCCCAGCATTTT.

This clonotype was counted ten times or more. V and J are TRBV5-1 and TRBJ2-5, with 9 bases fitting TRBD2. V dropped 4 bases and J dropped 4; count of bases not matched to a gene: 11. CDR3 length: 16 residues. Germline V gene data show CDR1 as SGHRS and CDR2 as YFSETQ. The CDR3 DNA sequence: TGCGCCAGCAGCGTCCCAGCGGGGGGAGTTGGAGAGACCCAGTACTTC. Residues: CASSVPAGGVGETQYF.